These T cell receptor beta chains were read from a single sample in a study of OX40 agonist ivuxolimab in advanced cancers. Generated by immunoSEQ multiplex PCR, the TCRdb table keeps only in-frame clones and is missing some. The sample yields 65,000 to 70,000 clones, around 86% seen once. Sequencing used CD4+ or CD8+ T cells sorted from blood, obtained in a trial of the OX40 agonist ivuxolimab. These receptors all stem from an adult with an advanced solid tumor such as melanoma, head and neck, liver or kidney cancer. The CDR3 runs from the conserved cysteine through the conserved F or W. Each record gives: V gene, clone size, D gene, J gene, CDR3 protein, CDR3 DNA. D genes are given only for firm matches. Rows may omit the clone size; those that give it use once, few, many or a size class.

>TRBV7-6|.|.|TRBJ2-2
CASTPSTGELFF
TGTGCCAGCACCCCAAGTACCGGGGAGCTGTTTTTT
>TRBV6-4|.|.|TRBJ1-1
CASVGAGTEAFF
TGTGCCTCGGTAGGGGCGGGCACTGAAGCTTTCTTT
>TRBV18|.|.|TRBJ2-7
CASSPRQDYEQYF
TGTGCCAGCTCACCCCGACAGGACTACGAGCAGTACTTC
>TRBV7-6|medium-sized|.|TRBJ2-7
CASSLAASYEQYF
TGTGCCAGCAGCTTAGCCGCTTCCTACGAGCAGTACTTC
>TRBV4-3|.|.|TRBJ2-3
CASSQVGSLNTDTQYF
TGCGCCAGCAGCCAAGTTGGCAGCCTGAACACAGATACGCAGTATTTT
>TRBV5-6|.|.|TRBJ2-2
CASELYTGELFF
TGTGCCAGCGAGCTATACACCGGGGAGCTGTTTTTT
>TRBV19|.|.|TRBJ2-7
CASTTGNSYEQYF
TGTGCCAGTACCACAGGTAACTCCTACGAGCAGTACTTC
>TRBV4-1|.|.|TRBJ1-1
CASSQSSRDGMNTEAFF
TGCGCCAGCAGCCAATCATCGAGGGACGGAATGAACACTGAAGCTTTCTTT
>TRBV4-1|.|.|TRBJ1-3
CASSQDQLSGNTIYF
TGCGCCAGCAGCCAGGATCAGCTCTCTGGAAACACCATATATTTT
>TRBV5-4|.|TRBD2|TRBJ2-5
CASTRRGGVGETQYF
TGTGCCAGCACCCGCCGTGGGGGGGTGGGAGAGACCCAGTACTTC
>TRBV5-1|.|.|TRBJ2-7
CASRQQPSNYEQYF
TGCGCCAGCAGACAGCAGCCAAGCAACTACGAGCAGTACTTC
>TRBV11-2|.|TRBD1|TRBJ1-1
CASSAGTGTEAFF
TGTGCCAGCAGTGCCGGGACAGGGACTGAAGCTTTCTTT
>TRBV29-1|.|.|TRBJ2-5
CSVASGRGGGETQYF
TGCAGCGTCGCCTCGGGAAGGGGAGGAGGTGAGACCCAGTACTTC
>TRBV10-3|.|.|TRBJ1-2
CAIRGGAGTTSYGYTF
TGTGCCATCAGGGGAGGGGCAGGGACCACTAGCTATGGCTACACCTTC
>TRBV15|.|.|TRBJ1-4
CATSSPTGWGEKLFF
TGTGCCACCAGCAGCCCAACAGGGTGGGGTGAAAAACTGTTTTTT
>TRBV19|.|.|TRBJ1-2
CASSIDRGKTYGYTF
TGTGCCAGTAGTATAGATCGAGGTAAAACCTATGGCTACACCTTC
>TRBV6-5|.|TRBD1|TRBJ1-4
CASSPTGGVEKLFF
TGTGCCAGCAGTCCCACAGGGGGCGTAGAAAAACTGTTTTTT
>TRBV9|.|TRBD2|TRBJ2-1
CASSPRGLAGGNEQFF
TGTGCCAGCAGCCCGCGGGGACTAGCGGGAGGCAATGAGCAGTTCTTC
>TRBV11-2|.|TRBD1|TRBJ1-1
CAIHTGGRTEAFF
TGTGCCATCCACACAGGGGGCCGGACTGAAGCTTTCTTT
>TRBV13|once|TRBD2|TRBJ2-7
CASSQTSGGYYEQYF
TGTGCCAGCAGCCAGACTAGCGGGGGTTACTACGAGCAGTACTTC
>TRBV9|.|TRBD1|TRBJ1-4
CASSVRQGVREKLFF
TGTGCCAGCAGCGTGCGACAGGGAGTCCGCGAAAAACTGTTTTTT
>TRBV7-2|.|.|TRBJ2-2
CASKLQGPIGGELFF
TGTGCCAGCAAGTTACAGGGACCCATTGGCGGGGAGCTGTTTTTT
>TRBV6-5|.|.|TRBJ1-1
CASLASGPLNTEAFF
TGTGCCAGCCTTGCCAGCGGCCCTTTGAACACTGAAGCTTTCTTT
>TRBV30|.|.|TRBJ1-3
CAWSTGGRNTIYF
TGTGCCTGGAGCACAGGTGGGAGAAACACCATATATTTT
>TRBV10-3|.|.|TRBJ1-2
CAIRGSNYGYTF
TGTGCCATCAGAGGCAGCAACTATGGCTACACCTTC
>TRBV10-1|.|TRBD1|TRBJ2-7
CASSESGQGAGEQYF
TGCGCCAGCAGTGAGTCGGGGCAGGGGGCCGGGGAGCAGTACTTC
>TRBV11-3|.|.|TRBJ2-3
CASSLGELGTDTQYF
TGTGCCAGCAGCTTAGGGGAATTGGGCACAGATACGCAGTATTTT
>TRBV18|.|.|TRBJ1-1
CASSPPGGGAEAFF
TGTGCCAGCTCACCACCGGGGGGGGGTGCTGAAGCTTTCTTT
>TRBV6-6|.|TRBD1|TRBJ1-2
CASSYPRDRTDGYTF
TGTGCCAGCAGTTACCCCCGGGACAGGACGGATGGCTACACCTTC
>TRBV18|.|TRBD1|TRBJ2-2
CASSPGQRNTGELFF
TGTGCCAGCTCACCGGGACAGAGAAACACCGGGGAGCTGTTTTTT
>TRBV6-4|once|TRBD2|TRBJ2-3
CASSVVAGVTDTQYF
TGTGCCAGCAGTGTAGTAGCGGGGGTCACAGATACGCAGTATTTT
>TRBV7-2|once|.|TRBJ2-5
CASSFRGAATPYF
TGTGCCAGCAGCTTCCGTGGAGCAGCGACTCCGTACTTC
>TRBV19|.|.|TRBJ1-5
CASTRGRSSNQPQHF
TGTGCCAGTACCCGAGGACGTAGTAGCAATCAGCCCCAGCATTTT
>TRBV7-7|.|TRBD1|TRBJ2-5
CASSSSVGTAQETQYF
TGTGCCAGCAGCTCGAGCGTCGGGACAGCCCAAGAGACCCAGTACTTC
>TRBV5-6|.|.|TRBJ2-5
CASSSARARETQYF
TGTGCCAGCAGCTCCGCGCGGGCCCGGGAGACCCAGTACTTC
>TRBV7-2|.|TRBD2|TRBJ2-1
CASSLRTGGYGEQFF
TGTGCCAGCAGCTTACGTACGGGGGGGTATGGTGAGCAGTTCTTC
>TRBV30|.|TRBD2|TRBJ2-5
CAWSGASGGYYQETQYF
TGTGCCTGGAGTGGGGCTAGCGGGGGGTACTACCAAGAGACCCAGTACTTC
>TRBV6-5|.|.|TRBJ2-5
CASSFTGTEETQYF
TGTGCCAGCAGTTTTACAGGGACTGAGGAGACCCAGTACTTC
>TRBV5-1|.|TRBD2|TRBJ2-2
CASSQGTSRNTGELFF
TGCGCCAGCAGCCAAGGGACTAGCCGGAACACCGGGGAGCTGTTTTTT
>TRBV6-5|.|TRBD1|TRBJ1-2
CASSHSRDSHYGYTF
TGTGCCAGCAGCCATTCTCGGGACAGCCACTATGGCTACACCTTC
>TRBV27|.|.|TRBJ1-4
CASSPREGRNVEKLFF
TGTGCCAGCAGTCCCAGGGAGGGGAGAAATGTTGAAAAACTGTTTTTT
>TRBV19|.|.|TRBJ1-6
CASSILQAGGKGSPLHF
TGTGCCAGTAGTATACTTCAAGCGGGGGGAAAGGGTTCACCCCTCCACTTT
>TRBV7-9|.|.|TRBJ1-4
CASSSQTSTNEKLFF
TGTGCCAGCAGCTCCCAAACTTCAACTAATGAAAAACTGTTTTTT
>TRBV7-8|once|.|TRBJ2-7
CASSLIGTRQYF
TGTGCCAGCAGCTTGATTGGGACACGGCAGTACTTC
>TRBV19|.|.|TRBJ1-6
CASSIPSAYNSPLHF
TGTGCCAGTAGTATCCCGTCGGCCTATAATTCACCCCTCCACTTT
>TRBV9|.|TRBD1|TRBJ2-7
CASSGKDGDRGHEQYF
TGTGCCAGCAGCGGGAAGGATGGGGACAGGGGGCATGAGCAGTACTTC
>TRBV4-1|.|.|TRBJ2-7
CASSPIQLGTRYEQYF
TGCGCCAGCAGCCCCATTCAACTGGGAACTCGCTACGAGCAGTACTTC
>TRBV25-1|.|.|TRBJ1-2
CASSESGDLYGYTF
TGTGCCAGCAGTGAATCGGGGGATCTCTATGGCTACACCTTC
>TRBV5-1|.|TRBD1|TRBJ1-1
CASSSVDRDSNTEAFF
TGCGCCAGCAGCTCGGTGGACAGGGACTCGAACACTGAAGCTTTCTTT
>TRBV5-4|.|.|TRBJ1-2
CASSLEGGPAYGYTF
TGTGCCAGCAGCTTGGAGGGAGGCCCCGCCTATGGCTACACCTTC
>TRBV19|.|TRBD1|TRBJ2-5
CASTGGQGVVAETQYF
TGTGCCAGTACTGGGGGACAGGGGGTAGTGGCGGAGACCCAGTACTTC
>TRBV19|.|TRBD1|TRBJ2-2
CASSPGDRGREGELFF
TGTGCCAGTAGTCCGGGAGACAGGGGGCGGGAAGGGGAGCTGTTTTTT
>TRBV9|few|.|TRBJ1-6
CASSPIGGESPLHF
TGTGCCAGCAGCCCCATTGGCGGGGAATCACCCCTCCACTTT
>TRBV23-1|.|TRBD1|TRBJ2-7
CASSQPGQGSSYEQYF
TGCGCCAGCAGTCAACCGGGACAGGGGAGCTCCTACGAGCAGTACTTC
>TRBV18|few|TRBD1|TRBJ1-5
CASSPRGQGDQPQHF
TGTGCCAGCTCACCACGAGGACAGGGGGATCAGCCCCAGCATTTT
>TRBV5-5|.|.|TRBJ2-5
CASSRTENQETQYF
TGTGCCAGCAGCCGTACTGAGAACCAAGAGACCCAGTACTTC
>TRBV6-1|.|.|TRBJ1-5
CASTVGFNSNQPQHF
TGTGCCAGCACTGTGGGTTTTAATAGCAATCAGCCCCAGCATTTT
>TRBV7-8|few|.|TRBJ2-3
CASSLEAGLPTDTQYF
TGTGCCAGCAGCTTAGAGGCAGGCCTCCCCACAGATACGCAGTATTTT
>TRBV19|.|.|TRBJ2-5
CASNRDGQETQYF
TGTGCCAGTAACCGGGACGGTCAAGAGACCCAGTACTTC
>TRBV12-2|.|.|TRBJ2-3
CASRLMRGGRSDTQYF
TGTGCAAGTCGCTTAATGAGGGGGGGCCGTTCAGATACGCAGTATTTT